Listed below are T cell receptor beta chains from one sample, sequenced in a study of blood T cell repertoires in COVID-19. Clones were read by immunoSEQ multiplex PCR, and TCRdb kept only the in-frame ones, dropping some. The table records fewer than 700,000 clones, about 88% of them present only once. Sequencing was performed on peripheral blood. These receptors were collected from a woman aged 50 to 65 with COVID-19, enrolled during active disease. The CDR3 runs from the conserved cysteine through the conserved F or W. A D gene is named only where the DNA matches it firmly. Some rows mark clone size as missing; the rest say once, few, many or name a class of expanded clone.

j_gene	v_gene	d_gene	len	abundance	CDR3aa	CDR3nt
TRBJ2-2	TRBV19	TRBD1	15	-	CASRDRDPNTGELFF	TGTGCCAGTAGGGACAGGGACCCGAACACCGGGGAGCTGTTTTTT
TRBJ2-2	TRBV5-4	TRBD2	16	-	CASSTGTRRDTGELFF	TGTGCCAGCAGCACCGGGACTAGGCGTGACACCGGGGAGCTGTTTTTT
TRBJ1-2	TRBV19	-	15	-	CASLSPAGDNYGYTF	TGTGCCAGCCTTTCGCCCGCGGGAGACAACTATGGCTACACCTTC
TRBJ2-5	TRBV7-7	TRBD2	16	once	CASSRLAGGGQETQYF	TGTGCCAGCAGCCGACTAGCGGGGGGCGGCCAAGAGACCCAGTACTTC
TRBJ1-1	TRBV18	TRBD1	13	-	CASSNQGDTEAFF	TGTGCCAGCTCAAACCAGGGGGACACTGAAGCTTTCTTT
TRBJ2-7	TRBV6-5	-	12	once	CASSSTAYEQYF	TGTGCCAGCAGTTCGACAGCTTACGAGCAGTACTTC
TRBJ2-7	TRBV13	-	14	-	CASSFRQASYEQYF	TGTGCCAGCAGCTTCCGGCAGGCCTCCTACGAGCAGTACTTC
TRBJ1-1	TRBV27	-	17	-	CASSSLRADRSRAEAFF	TGTGCCAGCAGTTCCCTGAGGGCGGATCGATCTCGGGCTGAAGCTTTCTTT
TRBJ2-7	TRBV11-2	-	16	-	CASSLDLSGDINEQYF	TGTGCCAGCAGCTTAGATCTTTCAGGGGACATCAACGAGCAGTACTTC
TRBJ2-1	TRBV5-6	TRBD2	14	-	CASSFPSGGTEQFF	TGTGCCAGCAGCTTTCCTAGCGGGGGGACTGAGCAGTTCTTC